Sequencing of this T cell receptor (beta chain) was carried out in a study of T cell repertoires in cytomegalovirus infection. The CDR3 totals 20 residues. J lost 2 bases, V lost 2 bases, and 12 bases had no gene match. Germline V gene data show CDR1 as MDHEN and CDR2 as SYDVKM. Notes on the study in general: HLA-C-restricted CMV clonotypes gave the most frequent clonotype in two of eight donors. Carriage of CMV together with the relevant HLA was identifiable through cumulative public TCR beta family frequency.

A single record per CDR3 protein comes from TCRdb applying MiXCR to the reads. The table shows under 90,000 distinct CDR3 sequences, with roughly half occurring only once. Concerning this clonotype: Its specificity is unknown.

The chain combines TRBV28 with TRBJ2-3; 14 bases align to TRBD2. The sequenced sample was CD8+ T cells from cultured PBMCs, obtained from culture after CMV antigen stimulation. This clonotype was sampled from a human donor in good health (CMV status not recorded). Some clones in this sample may be carry-over from other donors' samples. The CDR3 loop reads CASSLGTGTSGSDFTDTQYF. The CDR3 DNA is TGTGCCAGCAGTTTAGGTACCGGGACTAGCGGGAGTGACTTCACAGATACGCAGTATTTT.